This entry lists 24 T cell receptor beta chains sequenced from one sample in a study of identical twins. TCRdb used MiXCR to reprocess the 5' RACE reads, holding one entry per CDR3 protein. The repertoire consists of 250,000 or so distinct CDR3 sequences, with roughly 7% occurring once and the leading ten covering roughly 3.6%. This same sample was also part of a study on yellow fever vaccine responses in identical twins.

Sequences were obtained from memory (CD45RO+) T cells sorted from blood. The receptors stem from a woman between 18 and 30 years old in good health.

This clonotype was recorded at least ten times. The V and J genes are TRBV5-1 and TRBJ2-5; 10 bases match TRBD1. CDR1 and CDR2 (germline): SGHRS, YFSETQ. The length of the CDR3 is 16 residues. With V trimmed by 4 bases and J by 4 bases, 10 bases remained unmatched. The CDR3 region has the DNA TGCGCCAGCAGCAAAGGGACAGGGGTCCCCCCAGAGACCCAGTACTTC. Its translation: CASSKGTGVPPETQYF.

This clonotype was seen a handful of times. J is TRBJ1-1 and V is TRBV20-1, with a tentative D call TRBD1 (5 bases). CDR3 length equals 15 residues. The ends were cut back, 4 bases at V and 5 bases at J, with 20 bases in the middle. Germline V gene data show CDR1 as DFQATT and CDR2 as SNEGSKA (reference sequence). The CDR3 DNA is TGCAGTGCTACCACGGGGGGAGGATCCCGAACTGAAGCTTTCTTT. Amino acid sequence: CSATTGGGSRTEAFF.

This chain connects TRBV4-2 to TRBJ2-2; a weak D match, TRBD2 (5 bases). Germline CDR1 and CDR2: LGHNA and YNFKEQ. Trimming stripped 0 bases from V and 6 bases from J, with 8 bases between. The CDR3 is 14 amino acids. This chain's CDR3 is CASSQDRGSGELFF. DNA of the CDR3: TGTGCCAGCAGCCAAGATCGAGGGTCCGGGGAGCTGTTTTTT.

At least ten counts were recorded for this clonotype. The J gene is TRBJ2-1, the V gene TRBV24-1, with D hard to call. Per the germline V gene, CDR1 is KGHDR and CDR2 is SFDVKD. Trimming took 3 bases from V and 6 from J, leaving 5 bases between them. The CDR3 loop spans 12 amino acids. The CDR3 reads CATSDPLNEQFF. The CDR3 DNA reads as TGTGCCACCAGTGATCCCCTCAATGAGCAGTTCTTC.

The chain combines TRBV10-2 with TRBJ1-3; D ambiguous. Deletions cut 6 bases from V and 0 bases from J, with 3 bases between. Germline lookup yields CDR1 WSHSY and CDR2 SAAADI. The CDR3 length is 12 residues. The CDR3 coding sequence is TGCGCCAGCAGCGCCTCTGGAAACACCATATATTTT. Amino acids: CASSASGNTIYF.

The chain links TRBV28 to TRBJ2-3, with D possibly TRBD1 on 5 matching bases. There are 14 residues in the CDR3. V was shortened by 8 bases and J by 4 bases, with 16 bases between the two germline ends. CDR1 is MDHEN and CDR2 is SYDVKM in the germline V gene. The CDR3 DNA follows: TGTGCCAGCCTGAGTCGAAGGGGCGCAGATACGCAGTATTTT. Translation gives CASLSRRGADTQYF.

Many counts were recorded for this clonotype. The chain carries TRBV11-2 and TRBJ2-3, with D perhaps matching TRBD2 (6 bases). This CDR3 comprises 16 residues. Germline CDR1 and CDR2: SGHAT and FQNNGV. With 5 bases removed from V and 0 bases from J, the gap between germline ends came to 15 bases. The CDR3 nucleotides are TGTGCCAGCAGCCCACTAGCCAGAACTAGCACAGATACGCAGTATTTT. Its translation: CASSPLARTSTDTQYF.

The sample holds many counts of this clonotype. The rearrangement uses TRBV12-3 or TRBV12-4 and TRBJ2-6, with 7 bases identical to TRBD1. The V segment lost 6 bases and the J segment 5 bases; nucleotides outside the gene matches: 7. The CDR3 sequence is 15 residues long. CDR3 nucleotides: TGTGCCAGCAGATATAACAGGGGCTGGGCCAACGTCCTGACTTTC. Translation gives CASRYNRGWANVLTF.

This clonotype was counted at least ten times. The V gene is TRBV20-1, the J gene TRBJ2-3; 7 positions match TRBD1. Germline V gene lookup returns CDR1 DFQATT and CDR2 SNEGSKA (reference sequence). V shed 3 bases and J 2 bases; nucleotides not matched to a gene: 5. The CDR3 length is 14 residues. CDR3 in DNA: TGCAGTGCTAGTGAGGGGGCCCTCACAGATACGCAGTATTTT. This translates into CSASEGALTDTQYF.

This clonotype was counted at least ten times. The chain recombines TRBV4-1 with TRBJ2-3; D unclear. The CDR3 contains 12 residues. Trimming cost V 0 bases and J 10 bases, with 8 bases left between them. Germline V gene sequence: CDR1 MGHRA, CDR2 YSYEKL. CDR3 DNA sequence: TGCGCCAGCAGCCAAGAGGGTAGCTCGCAGTATTTT. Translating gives CASSQEGSSQYF.

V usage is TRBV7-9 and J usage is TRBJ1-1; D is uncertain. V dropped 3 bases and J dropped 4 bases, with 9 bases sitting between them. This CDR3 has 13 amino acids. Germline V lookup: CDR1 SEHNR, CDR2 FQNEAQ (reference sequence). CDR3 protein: CASSFGEATEAFF. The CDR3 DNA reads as TGTGCCAGCAGCTTCGGGGAGGCCACTGAAGCTTTCTTT.

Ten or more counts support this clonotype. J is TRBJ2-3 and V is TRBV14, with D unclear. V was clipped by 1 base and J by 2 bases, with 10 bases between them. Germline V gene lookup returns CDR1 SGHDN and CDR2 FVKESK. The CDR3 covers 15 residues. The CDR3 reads CASSQGLRLTDTQYF. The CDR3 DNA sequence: TGTGCCAGCAGCCAAGGTCTTAGACTCACAGATACGCAGTATTTT.

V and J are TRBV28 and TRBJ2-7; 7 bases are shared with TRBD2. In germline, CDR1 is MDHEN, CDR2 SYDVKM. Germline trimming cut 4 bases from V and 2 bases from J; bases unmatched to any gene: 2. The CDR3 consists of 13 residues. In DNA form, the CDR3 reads TGTGCCAGCAGTTGGGAGGGTCCCTACGAGCAGTACTTC. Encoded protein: CASSWEGPYEQYF.

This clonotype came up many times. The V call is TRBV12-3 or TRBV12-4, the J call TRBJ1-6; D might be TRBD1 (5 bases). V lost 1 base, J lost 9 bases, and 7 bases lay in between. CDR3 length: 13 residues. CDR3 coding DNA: TGTGCCAGCAGTTTAGAGGGGATTTCACCCCTCCACTTT. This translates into CASSLEGISPLHF.

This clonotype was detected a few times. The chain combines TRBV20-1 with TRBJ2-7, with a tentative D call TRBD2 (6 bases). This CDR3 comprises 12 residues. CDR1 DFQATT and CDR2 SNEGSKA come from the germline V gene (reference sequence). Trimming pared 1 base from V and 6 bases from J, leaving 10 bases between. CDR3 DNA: TGCAGTGCTAGAGGGACTACCCCCGAGCAGTACGTC. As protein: CSARGTTPEQYV.

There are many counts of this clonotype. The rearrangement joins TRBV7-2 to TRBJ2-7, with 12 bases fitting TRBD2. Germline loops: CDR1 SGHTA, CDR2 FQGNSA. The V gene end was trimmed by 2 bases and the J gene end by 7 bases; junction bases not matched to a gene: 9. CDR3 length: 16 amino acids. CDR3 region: CASSLFSSGRAEEQYF. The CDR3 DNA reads TGTGCCAGCAGCTTATTTTCTAGCGGGAGGGCCGAGGAGCAGTACTTC. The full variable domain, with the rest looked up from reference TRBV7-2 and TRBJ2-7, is GAGVSQSPSNKVTEKGKDVELRCDPISGHTALYWYRQSLGQGLEFLIYFQGNSAPDKSGLPSDRFSAERTGGSVSTLTIQRTQQEDSAVYLCASSLFSSGRAEEQYFGPGTRLTVT.

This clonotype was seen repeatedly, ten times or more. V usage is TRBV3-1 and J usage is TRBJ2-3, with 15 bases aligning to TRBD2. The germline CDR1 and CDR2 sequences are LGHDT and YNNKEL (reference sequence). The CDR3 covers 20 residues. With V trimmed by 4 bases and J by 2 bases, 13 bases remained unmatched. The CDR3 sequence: CASSLYSGTSGGTFTDTQYF. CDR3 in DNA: TGTGCCAGCAGCCTATACTCCGGGACTAGCGGGGGGACCTTCACAGATACGCAGTATTTT.

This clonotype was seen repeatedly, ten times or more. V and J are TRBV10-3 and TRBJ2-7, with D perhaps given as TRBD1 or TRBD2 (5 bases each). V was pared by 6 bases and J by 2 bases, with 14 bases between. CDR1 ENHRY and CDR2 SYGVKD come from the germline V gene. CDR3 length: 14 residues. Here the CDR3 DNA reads TGTGCCATCAGGGCCTCGGGGCCGGCCTACGAGCAGTACGTC. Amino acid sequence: CAIRASGPAYEQYV.

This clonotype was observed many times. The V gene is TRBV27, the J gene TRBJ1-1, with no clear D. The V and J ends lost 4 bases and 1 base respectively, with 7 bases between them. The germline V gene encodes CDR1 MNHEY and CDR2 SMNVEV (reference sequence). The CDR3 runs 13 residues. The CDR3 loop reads CASSWVSNTEAFF. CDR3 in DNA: TGTGCCAGCAGTTGGGTTTCGAACACTGAAGCTTTCTTT.

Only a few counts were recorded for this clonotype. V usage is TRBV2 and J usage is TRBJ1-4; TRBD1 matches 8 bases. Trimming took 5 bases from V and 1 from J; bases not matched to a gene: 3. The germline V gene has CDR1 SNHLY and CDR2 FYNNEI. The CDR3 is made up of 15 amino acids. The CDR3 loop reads CASSFDRGTNEKLFF. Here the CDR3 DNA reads TGTGCCAGCAGTTTCGACAGGGGAACTAATGAAAAACTGTTTTTT.

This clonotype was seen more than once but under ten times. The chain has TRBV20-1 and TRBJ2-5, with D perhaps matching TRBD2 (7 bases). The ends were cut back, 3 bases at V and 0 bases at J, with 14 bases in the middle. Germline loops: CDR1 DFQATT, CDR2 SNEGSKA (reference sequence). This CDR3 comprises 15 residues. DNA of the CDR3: TGCAGTGCTAGGCGACTAGCAGGGGACCAAGAGACCCAGTACTTC. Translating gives CSARRLAGDQETQYF.

Written as DNA, the CDR3 is TGTGCCAGCAGCCAGGCCGGGACTAGCGGGGTTTACGAGCAGTACTTC. This sequence encodes CASSQAGTSGVYEQYF. The genes are TRBV3-1 and TRBJ2-7; TRBD2 matches 13 bases. The length of the CDR3 is 16 residues. The junction had 6 bases not matched to a gene; V was cut back by 3 bases and J by 4 bases. CDR1 LGHDT and CDR2 YNNKEL come from the germline V gene (reference sequence).

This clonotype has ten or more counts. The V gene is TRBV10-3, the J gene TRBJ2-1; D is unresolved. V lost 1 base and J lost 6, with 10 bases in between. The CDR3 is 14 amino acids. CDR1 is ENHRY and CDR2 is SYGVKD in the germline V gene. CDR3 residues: CAISEFVTLNEQFF. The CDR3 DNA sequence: TGTGCCATCAGTGAGTTTGTGACCCTCAATGAGCAGTTCTTC.

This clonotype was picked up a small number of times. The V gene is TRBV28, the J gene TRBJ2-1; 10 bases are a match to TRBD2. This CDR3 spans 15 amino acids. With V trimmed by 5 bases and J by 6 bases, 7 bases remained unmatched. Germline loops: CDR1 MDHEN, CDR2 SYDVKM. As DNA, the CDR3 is TGTGCCAGCAGTAGCCTTAGCGGGGGGTCCAATGAGCAGTTCTTC. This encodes CASSSLSGGSNEQFF.